This TCR beta chain was profiled in a study of blood T cells in healthy people across ages. The study, taken as a whole, reports: Older age went with lower TCR beta diversity per million T cells, in a roughly linear way.

The authors extracted at least 5 micrograms of total RNA per sample. In regard to this clonotype: Its specificity is unknown. The junction differs from germline at one of its ends, possibly a read error.

Primed by a sample-barcoded 5' primer and a J-beta primer mix, a second PCR proceeded for about 6 to 12 cycles. TCRdb independently ran MiXCR on the 5' RACE reads; one entry per CDR3 protein. The table includes approximately 800,000 distinct CDR3 sequences, around 45% detected once. The clonotype comes from a man older than 75 in good health. Sequenced sample: blood.

CDR3 residues: CASSLEGGGYDEQFF. DNA for the CDR3: TGTGCCAGCAGTTTAGAGGGGGGGGGCTACGATGAGCAGTTCTTC. V usage is TRBV12-3 or TRBV12-4 and J usage is TRBJ2-1; perhaps TRBD2 as D (7 bases). There are 15 residues in the CDR3.